The source of this T cell receptor (beta chain) is a study of blood T cell repertoires in COVID-19. Study at large: Specimens from acute and convalescent COVID-19 originated in the United States, Italy and Spain. Sources were T cells, B-cell-depleted T cells, or PBMCs; the material itself was cDNA or gDNA.

Original analysis: Quantification of nucleated cells was approximated via reference gene primer amplification. Generated by immunoSEQ multiplex PCR, the TCRdb table keeps only in-frame clones and is missing some. V and J calls and clone size are copied from that table; D and trimming were computed from the DNA. The sample lists approximately 250,000 clones, around 83% occurring once. The CDR3 consists of 16 residues. The sequencing input was peripheral blood. The chain links TRBV1 to TRBJ2-1; the table names TRBD2, a call not compared with the DNA. TRBV1 is a listed pseudogene. This receptor was taken from a woman aged 50 to 65 with acute or convalescent COVID-19. The CDR3 reads CTSSQGRAGGPREQFF. In DNA form, the CDR3 reads TGCACCAGCAGCCAAGGGAGAGCGGGAGGGCCGAGGGAGCAGTTCTTC.